This T cell receptor (beta chain) was recovered during a study of cytomegalovirus exposure and HLA in healthy donors. Background on the study: Ancestry clustering placed 81% of under 450 genotyped donors in the Caucasian-associated cluster.

The CDR3 covers 15 residues. Germline CDR1 reads LNHDA; CDR2 reads SQIVND (reference sequence). V was clipped by 8 bases and J by 3 bases; unmatched bases: 7. Study results and caveats: The authors later found most CMV-associated TCR beta chains appeared HLA-restricted.

To note about this clone: Its antigen is unknown.

PCR employed 60 Vbeta and 13 Jbeta primers. Sequenced by immunoSEQ multiplex PCR; TCRdb stores in-frame clones only, minus some. The table shows some 100,000 clones, with 79% occurring only once. The source of this sequence is a female donor in good health and CMV-seropositive. The chain uses TRBV19 and TRBJ2-2; 9 positions match TRBD1. The sample comprised PBMCs. CDR3 in DNA: TGTGCCAGTCAAACGGGGGACAGGGACACCGGGGAGCTGTTTTTT. This encodes CASQTGDRDTGELFF.